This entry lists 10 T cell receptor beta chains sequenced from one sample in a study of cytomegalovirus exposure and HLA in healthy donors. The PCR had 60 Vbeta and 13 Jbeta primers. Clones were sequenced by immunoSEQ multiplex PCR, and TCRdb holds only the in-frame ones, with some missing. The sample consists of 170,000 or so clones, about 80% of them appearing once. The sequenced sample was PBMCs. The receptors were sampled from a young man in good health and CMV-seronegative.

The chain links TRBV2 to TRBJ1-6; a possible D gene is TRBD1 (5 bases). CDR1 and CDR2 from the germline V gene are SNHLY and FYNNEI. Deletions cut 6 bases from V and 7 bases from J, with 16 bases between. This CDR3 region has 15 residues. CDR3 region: CASRPQTVSNSPLHF. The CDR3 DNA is TGTGCCAGCAGACCCCAGACAGTATCAAATTCACCCCTCCACTTT.

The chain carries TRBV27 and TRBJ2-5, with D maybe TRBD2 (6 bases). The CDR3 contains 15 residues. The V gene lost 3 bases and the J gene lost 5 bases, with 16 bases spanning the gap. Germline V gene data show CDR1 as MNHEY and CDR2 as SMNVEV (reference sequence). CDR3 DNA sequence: TGTGCCAGCAGTTTCGCAAGCGGGCGTCCGGAGACCCAGTACTTC. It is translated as CASSFASGRPETQYF.

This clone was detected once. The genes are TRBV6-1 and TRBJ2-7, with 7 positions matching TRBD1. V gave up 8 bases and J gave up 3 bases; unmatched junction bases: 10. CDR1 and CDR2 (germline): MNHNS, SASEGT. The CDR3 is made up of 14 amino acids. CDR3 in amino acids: CASEPGQKDYEQYF. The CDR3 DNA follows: TGTGCCAGCGAACCGGGACAGAAGGACTACGAGCAGTACTTC.

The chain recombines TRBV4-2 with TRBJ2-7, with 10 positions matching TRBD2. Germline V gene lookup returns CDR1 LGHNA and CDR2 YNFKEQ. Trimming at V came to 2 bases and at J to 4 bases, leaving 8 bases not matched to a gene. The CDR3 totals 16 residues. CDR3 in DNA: TGTGCCAGCAGCCAACCCCGGGGTAGCGGGAGGTACGAGCAGTACTTC. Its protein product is CASSQPRGSGRYEQYF.

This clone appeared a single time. CDR3 coding DNA: TGTGCCAGCAGCTACACAGTACAGATAGCCAAAAACATTCAGTACTTC. This sequence encodes CASSYTVQIAKNIQYF. The chain recombines TRBV5-6 with TRBJ2-4; D uncertain. The CDR3 is 16 residues long. In germline, CDR1 is SGHDT, CDR2 YYEEEE. V lost 3 bases, J lost 0 bases, and 13 bases lay in between.

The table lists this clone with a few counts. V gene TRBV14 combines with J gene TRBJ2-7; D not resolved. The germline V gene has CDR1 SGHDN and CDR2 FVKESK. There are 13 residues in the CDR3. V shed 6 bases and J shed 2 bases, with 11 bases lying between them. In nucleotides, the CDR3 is TGTGCCAGCAGTCCCCTGACAACCTACGAGCAGTACTTC. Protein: CASSPLTTYEQYF.

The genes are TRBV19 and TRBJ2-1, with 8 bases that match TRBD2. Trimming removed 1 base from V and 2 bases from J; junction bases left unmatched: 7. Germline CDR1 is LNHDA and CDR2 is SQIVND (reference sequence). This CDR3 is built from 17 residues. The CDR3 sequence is CASSIGASGLAYNEQFF. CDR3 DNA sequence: TGTGCCAGTAGTATAGGCGCTAGCGGGCTTGCCTACAATGAGCAGTTCTTC.

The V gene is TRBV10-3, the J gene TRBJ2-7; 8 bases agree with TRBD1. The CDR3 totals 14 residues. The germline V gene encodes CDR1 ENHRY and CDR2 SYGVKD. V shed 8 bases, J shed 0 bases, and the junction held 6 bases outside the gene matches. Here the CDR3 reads CAILRDRGSYEQYF. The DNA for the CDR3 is TGTGCCATCCTCCGAGACAGGGGCTCCTACGAGCAGTACTTC.

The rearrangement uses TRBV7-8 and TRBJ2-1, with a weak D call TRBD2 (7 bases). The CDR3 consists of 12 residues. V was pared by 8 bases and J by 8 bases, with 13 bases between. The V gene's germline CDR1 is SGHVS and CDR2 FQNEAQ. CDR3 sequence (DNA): TGTGCCAGCCTGGGAGGGGGAGATGAGCAGTTCTTC. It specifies CASLGGGDEQFF.

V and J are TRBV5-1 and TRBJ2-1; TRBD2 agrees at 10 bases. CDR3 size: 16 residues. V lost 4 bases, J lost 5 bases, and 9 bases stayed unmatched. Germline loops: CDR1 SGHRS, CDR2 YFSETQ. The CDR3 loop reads CASSPDGTSENNEQFF. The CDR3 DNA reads TGCGCCAGCAGCCCGGACGGGACTAGCGAGAACAATGAGCAGTTCTTC.